Listed here are 26 T cell receptor beta chains from one sample, sequenced in a study of Graves' ophthalmopathy and Graves' hyperthyroidism. Amplified material comprised TCR beta CDR3 regions derived from RNA transcripts. HTBI primers primed a first-round RT-PCR, and a second-round multiplex PCR followed. Using its own MiXCR run on the multiplex PCR reads, TCRdb lists one record per CDR3 protein. The sample comprises 300,000 to 500,000 distinct CDR3 sequences, 15% to 19% of which are singletons, and around 6.6% rests with the top ten. The specimen sequenced was peripheral blood. The receptors were sampled from a young woman with stable Graves' hyperthyroidism.

This clonotype came up many times. The rearrangement uses TRBV6-2 or TRBV6-3 and TRBJ1-5; 11 bases fit TRBD1. This CDR3 contains 14 residues. Losses at the gene ends were 5 bases for V and 7 bases for J; bases not matched to a gene: 4. Per germline, CDR1 MNHEY and CDR2 SVGEGT. The DNA of the CDR3 is TGTGCCAGCAGTCGGACAGGGGGCACCCAGCCCCAGCATTTT. Translation gives CASSRTGGTQPQHF.

V and J are TRBV29-1 and TRBJ2-3, with no clear D. The J call could be wrong; TRBJ2-5 is a better fit for the DNA end. CDR3 length: 12 amino acids. Germline V CDR1 and CDR2: SQVTM, ANQGSEA. In nucleotides, the CDR3 is TGCAGCGTTCGACTGGACCAAGAGACCCAGTACTTC. This gives the protein CSVRLDQETQYF.

This clonotype has a count of ten or more. The genes are TRBV24-1 and TRBJ2-2; D is perhaps TRBD1 (6 bases). CDR1 and CDR2 from the germline V gene are KGHDR and SFDVKD. Trimming pared 5 bases from V and 0 bases from J, leaving 12 bases between. There are 16 residues in the CDR3. CDR3 DNA sequence: TGTGCCACCAGTGGGACCAGGGGTGCGAACACCGGGGAGCTGTTTTTT. It specifies CATSGTRGANTGELFF.

In regard to this clonotype: This may be a read error, as it is one base from a much larger clone. The gene calls are TRBV20-1 and TRBJ2-7; 7 bases are a match to TRBD2. Germline lookup yields CDR1 DFQATT and CDR2 SNEGSKA (reference sequence). The V gene end was trimmed by 0 bases and the J gene end by 4 bases; junction bases not matched to a gene: 3. The CDR3 contains 13 residues. The CDR3 coding sequence is TGCAGTGCTAGAGAACAAGCGGGGTACGAGCAGTACTTC. Its translation is CSAREQAGYEQYF.

The J gene is TRBJ2-7, the V gene TRBV5-1, with D possibly TRBD1 on 5 matching bases. The CDR3 length is 12 residues. V was cut by 5 bases and J by 3 bases, with 9 bases left in between. Germline lookup yields CDR1 SGHRS and CDR2 YFSETQ. DNA of the CDR3: TGCGCCAGCAGAAGGGGTGGCTACGAGCAGTACTTC. The encoded protein is CASRRGGYEQYF. The full variable domain, its missing parts supplied by reference TRBV5-1 and TRBJ2-7, is KAGVTQTPRYLIKTRGQQVTLSCSPISGHRSVSWYQQTPGQGLQFLFEYFSETQRNKGNFPGRFSGRQFSNSRSEMNVSTLELGDSALYLCASRRGGYEQYFGPGTRLTVT.

This clonotype was picked up many times. The CDR3 carries no conserved terminal phenylalanine or tryptophan, so it likely arises from a read error. V is TRBV29-1 and J is TRBJ1-2, with D unclear. CDR3 length equals 11 residues. The V gene lost 4 bases and the J gene lost 4 bases, with 7 bases spanning the gap. Germline loops: CDR1 SQVTM, CDR2 ANQGSEA. CDR3 residues: CSVGDGYGYTL. CDR3 nucleotides: TGCAGCGTTGGAGACGGCTATGGCTACACCCTC.

This clonotype was seen a handful of times. The V and J genes are TRBV19 and TRBJ2-7; 10 nucleotides agree with TRBD1. Germline V gene sequence: CDR1 LNHDA, CDR2 SQIVND (reference sequence). This CDR3 comprises 15 residues. With 10 bases clipped from V and 0 bases from J, the junction kept 9 bases outside the gene matches. The DNA for the CDR3 is TGTGCCACCCAAAGACAGGGGGCCAGCTCCTACGAGCAGTACTTC. Protein: CATQRQGASSYEQYF. The full variable domain, rest sourced from reference TRBV19 and TRBJ2-7, is DGGITQSPKYLFRKEGQNVTLSCEQNLNHDAMYWYRQDPGQGLRLIYYSQIVNDFQKGDIAEGYSVSREKKESFPLTVTSAQKNPTAFYLCATQRQGASSYEQYFGPGTRLTVT.

At least ten counts were recorded for this clonotype. This sequence joins TRBV9 and TRBJ1-1; possibly TRBD1 for D (5 bases). CDR3 length equals 15 residues. Trimming left V 2 bases short and J 2 bases short, with 13 bases between. In germline, CDR1 is SGDLS, CDR2 YYNGEE. The CDR3 DNA is TGTGCCAGCAGCGTCTCATGGGGCTTCAACACTGAAGCTTTCTTT. Residues: CASSVSWGFNTEAFF.

Many counts were recorded for this clonotype. The V call is TRBV12-3 or TRBV12-4, the J call TRBJ2-5; D ambiguous. This CDR3 has 13 amino acids. The germline V and J ends were trimmed by 6 bases and 3 bases, with 11 bases remaining between them. As DNA, the CDR3 is TGTGCCAGCAGCCCAGGACCCAAAGAGACCCAGTACTTC. Translating it yields CASSPGPKETQYF.

This chain connects TRBV4-2 to TRBJ2-7, with D possibly matching TRBD1 (5 bases). This CDR3 comprises 15 residues. With 6 bases removed from V and 6 bases from J, the gap between germline ends came to 21 bases. CDR1 LGHNA and CDR2 YNFKEQ come from the germline V gene. CDR3 residues: CASRAAVRTRREQYF. As DNA, the CDR3 is TGTGCCAGCAGGGCCGCGGTCAGGACACGGCGCGAGCAGTACTTC.

This clonotype has more than one count but fewer than ten. This may arise from a read error, as a much more abundant clone is one base away. V is TRBV12-3 or TRBV12-4 and J is TRBJ2-7; 10 bases map to TRBD2. The length of the CDR3 is 14 residues. Losses at the gene ends were 8 bases for V and 1 base for J; bases not matched to a gene: 5. The DNA of the CDR3 is TGTGCCAGCGGGATAGCGGGGGGATCCTACGAGCAGTACTTC. Amino acids: CASGIAGGSYEQYF.

This clonotype was recorded many times. The J gene is TRBJ2-5, the V gene TRBV7-3; D is perhaps TRBD1 or TRBD2 (7 bases each). Germline V lookup: CDR1 SGHTA, CDR2 FQGTGA. The CDR3 sequence is 19 residues long. V lost 5 bases to trimming and J lost 4 bases, with 29 bases between them. The CDR3 reads CASSPLGRGTVGSAETQYF. The CDR3 DNA follows: TGTGCCAGCAGCCCCTTAGGGAGGGGGACAGTAGGATCGGCAGAGACCCAGTACTTC.

This clonotype has ten or more counts. This chain links TRBV6-2 or TRBV6-3 with TRBJ2-7, with TRBD2 matching over 15 bases. Trimming cost V 5 bases and J 2 bases; bases outside gene matches: 4. Germline loops: CDR1 MNHEY, CDR2 SVGEGT. CDR3 length: 16 residues. CDR3 amino acids: CASSRWTSGGAYEQYF. In DNA form, the CDR3 reads TGTGCCAGCAGTAGATGGACTAGCGGGGGGGCCTACGAGCAGTACTTC.

This clonotype was found many times. V usage is TRBV6-2 or TRBV6-3 and J usage is TRBJ2-2; no firm D call. Trimming took 5 bases from V and 5 from J, leaving 12 bases between them. This CDR3 region has 14 residues. The germline CDR1 and CDR2 sequences are MNHEY and SVGEGT. CDR3 DNA: TGTGCCAGCAGTAAACAAATAGAGACCGGGGAGCTGTTTTTT. The encoded protein is CASSKQIETGELFF.

This chain links TRBV14 with TRBJ2-2; 12 bases line up with TRBD1. Trimming at V came to 5 bases and at J to 3 bases, leaving 13 bases not matched to a gene. The CDR3 consists of 19 residues. The germline gives CDR1 SGHDN, CDR2 FVKESK. The CDR3 sequence: CASSSLGTGGQTYTGELFF. CDR3 in DNA: TGTGCCAGCAGCTCGCTGGGGACAGGGGGCCAGACGTACACCGGGGAGCTGTTTTTT.

This clonotype was counted at least ten times. The chain joins TRBV12-3 or TRBV12-4 to TRBJ1-6; D is undetermined. V lost 3 bases and J lost 7, with 7 bases in between. The CDR3 spans 13 residues. CDR3 amino acids: CASSFRGNSPLHF. CDR3 in DNA: TGTGCCAGCAGTTTCCGTGGGAATTCACCCCTCCACTTT.

This clonotype occurred many times. The rearrangement links TRBV20-1 to TRBJ1-2, with D perhaps matching TRBD1 (5 bases). In germline, CDR1 is DFQATT, CDR2 SNEGSKA (reference sequence). This CDR3 is built from 11 residues. V lost 4 bases and J 6 bases, leaving 9 bases between the germline ends. The CDR3 reads CSATEGHGYTF. CDR3 DNA sequence: TGCAGTGCTACTGAGGGGCATGGCTACACCTTC.

This clonotype was observed a handful of times. The rearrangement joins TRBV11-1 to TRBJ1-3, with TRBD1 matching over 8 bases. CDR3 size: 16 residues. The germline V gene has CDR1 SGHAT and CDR2 FQDESV (reference sequence). V dropped 3 bases and J dropped 0; count of bases not matched to a gene: 4. CDR3 loop: CASSFGDRGSGNTIYF. The CDR3 DNA is TGTGCCAGCAGCTTCGGAGACAGGGGCTCTGGAAACACCATATATTTT.

The chain links TRBV7-2 to TRBJ1-6; D ambiguous. The CDR3 totals 17 residues. V was shortened by 7 bases and J by 0 bases, with 16 bases between the two germline ends. The V gene's germline CDR1 is SGHTA and CDR2 FQGNSA. This chain's CDR3 is CASTPTRLSSYNSPLHF. CDR3 bases: TGTGCCAGCACCCCCACTCGGCTGAGCTCCTATAATTCACCCCTCCACTTT.

The table lists this clonotype with many counts. The chain employs TRBV7-2 and TRBJ1-1; D is uncertain. The CDR3 loop spans 13 amino acids. Trimming took off 5 bases at V and 2 bases at J, with 9 bases between the two ends. Germline assignment: CDR1 SGHTA and CDR2 FQGNSA. CDR3 coding DNA: TGTGCCAGCAGCCCCATTATTAACACTGAAGCTTTCTTT. Its protein is CASSPIINTEAFF.

This clonotype has at least ten counts. The chain has TRBV20-1 and TRBJ1-2; D unresolved. The germline CDR1 and CDR2 sequences are DFQATT and SNEGSKA (reference sequence). Trimming took 1 base from V and 8 from J, leaving 11 bases between them. This CDR3 comprises 12 residues. In DNA, the CDR3 is TGCAGTGCTAGAGGGGTCCGCAGAGGCTACACCTTC. This encodes CSARGVRRGYTF.

About this clonotype: A clone one base away is much larger, so this may be a read error. This CDR3 fails to terminate in the conserved phenylalanine or tryptophan, so it likely reflects a read error. The rearrangement links TRBV5-1 to TRBJ1-1; 11 bases fit TRBD1. CDR1 and CDR2 (germline): SGHRS, YFSETQ. J lost 1 base, V lost 4 bases, and 0 bases had no gene match. The CDR3 is 14 amino acids. DNA for the CDR3: TGCGCCAGCAGCGGGACAGGGGGGAACACTGAAGCTTTCTTG. Translation: CASSGTGGNTEAFL.

This clonotype showed up many times. This chain joins TRBV10-3 and TRBJ1-2, with D tentatively TRBD1 (5 bases). The germline V gene encodes CDR1 ENHRY and CDR2 SYGVKD. The CDR3 sequence is 16 residues long. The V end lost 2 bases, the J end lost 8 bases, and 21 bases lay between the germline ends. The DNA for the CDR3 is TGTGCCATCAGTGAGGCGAGGGACCGCCCAATAAAAGGCTACACCTTC. This encodes CAISEARDRPIKGYTF.

This clonotype was counted many times. This rearrangement joins TRBV20-1 to TRBJ1-1; no clear D gene. There are 11 residues in the CDR3. V was cut by 7 bases and J by 3 bases, with 9 bases left in between. CDR1 DFQATT and CDR2 SNEGSKA come from the germline V gene (reference sequence). The CDR3 is CSGGRDTEAFF. CDR3 DNA: TGCAGTGGTGGACGGGACACTGAAGCTTTCTTT.

The sample holds a few counts of this clonotype. The rearrangement joins TRBV20-1 to TRBJ1-2, with a weak D call TRBD1 (5 bases). This CDR3 is built from 14 residues. Trimming took off 3 bases at V and 4 bases at J, with 15 bases between the two ends. Germline loops: CDR1 DFQATT, CDR2 SNEGSKA (reference sequence). CDR3 amino acids: CSARAPDNPYGYTF. The CDR3 DNA follows: TGCAGTGCTAGGGCCCCGGACAATCCCTATGGCTACACCTTC.

The chain joins TRBV12-3 or TRBV12-4 to TRBJ2-7, with 7 bases that match TRBD1. The CDR3 loop spans 15 amino acids. J lost 1 base, V lost 5 bases, and 8 bases had no gene match. CDR3 in DNA: TGTGCCAGCAGTCTCAGGGGGTCGGAGTCCTACGAGCAGTACTTC. The encoded protein is CASSLRGSESYEQYF.